Each of the 17 T cell receptor beta chains below was sequenced from the same sample in a study of regulatory T cells in long-lasting Graves disease. Libraries of TCR beta came from iRepertoire HTBI primers plus Arm-PCR of CDR3 regions. In TCRdb, the multiplex PCR reads were re-called with MiXCR into one record per CDR3 protein. The sample yields approximately 470,000 distinct CDR3 sequences, about 20% seen once. Time point of the sample: persistent/refractory GD, antithyroid drugs over 5 years with positive TRAb. PBMCs were the source of the RNA used for TCR sequencing. Specimen: peripheral blood mononuclear cells (PBMCs), collected when the disease was refractory, from a patient treated with antithyroid drugs. The receptors come from a female donor with Graves disease.

This clonotype was recorded many times. V gene TRBV7-2 combines with J gene TRBJ1-1; TRBD1 might be the D (5 bases). Looked up from germline, CDR1 is SGHTA and CDR2 is FQGNSA. The V end was cut by 2 bases, the J end by 1 base, with 14 bases between. This CDR3 spans 16 amino acids. The CDR3 protein is CASSLFLSGTNTEAFF. The CDR3 nucleotides read TGTGCCAGCAGCTTATTTCTTTCAGGGACGAACACTGAAGCTTTCTTT.

Concerning this clonotype itself: This clone may be a read error of a much larger clone one base away. The V call is TRBV12-3 or TRBV12-4, the J call TRBJ2-2; TRBD1 or TRBD2 may be the D gene (5 bases each). The CDR3 spans 13 residues. In nucleotides, the CDR3 is TGTGCCAGCAGTTTCCCGGGGACCGAGGAGCTGTTTTTT. Its translation is CASSFPGTEELFF.

Of note for this clonotype: The conserved phenylalanine or tryptophan normally closing the CDR3 is absent here, so this likely arose from a read error. This rearrangement joins TRBV12-3 or TRBV12-4 to TRBJ2-1; no reliable D call. Deletions cut 7 bases from V and 2 bases from J, with 9 bases between. This CDR3 region has 13 residues. The CDR3 here is CASTNDPYNEQFS. CDR3 nucleotides: TGTGCCAGCACCAATGACCCCTACAATGAGCAGTTCTCC.

The sample holds a few counts of this clonotype. The V gene is TRBV5-6, the J gene TRBJ1-6; the D is unclear. Germline loops: CDR1 SGHDT, CDR2 YYEEEE. This CDR3 has 13 amino acids. Deletions cut 2 bases from V and 6 bases from J, with 6 bases between. CDR3 in DNA: TGTGCCAGCAGCTTCGGGTCTAATTCACCCCTCCACTTT. As protein: CASSFGSNSPLHF.

This chain joins TRBV5-1 and TRBJ2-2; D uncertain. The CDR3 is 15 residues long. Germline values: CDR1 SGHRS, CDR2 YFSETQ. V was cut by 4 bases and J by 1 base, with 11 bases left in between. The CDR3 spells CASSVLRENTGELFF. The CDR3 DNA reads as TGCGCCAGCAGCGTCTTAAGGGAGAACACCGGGGAGCTGTTTTTT.

This clonotype has a count of ten or more. The CDR3 DNA sequence: TGTGCCAGCAGCCGACAGCCCCAAGAGACCCAGTACTTC. Translating gives CASSRQPQETQYF. This chain joins TRBV7-8 and TRBJ2-5; maybe TRBD1 (5 bases). Germline lookup yields CDR1 SGHVS and CDR2 FQNEAQ. Trimming shortened V by 5 bases and J by 1 base, and 8 bases separated the two germline ends. The CDR3 covers 13 residues.

The chain uses TRBV7-3 and TRBJ1-6; 7 nucleotides line up with TRBD1. The length of the CDR3 is 15 residues. The germline CDR1 and CDR2 sequences are SGHTA and FQGTGA. The trim removed 0 bases at V and 6 bases at J, leaving 2 bases unmatched. The CDR3 reads CASSLTAGGNSPLHF. DNA for the CDR3: TGTGCCAGCAGCTTAACGGCAGGGGGTAATTCACCCCTCCACTTT.

As regards this clonotype: This may be a read error, as it is one base from a much larger clone. The J gene is TRBJ2-2, the V gene TRBV11-2, with D possibly being TRBD1 or TRBD2 (5 bases each). Per germline, CDR1 SGHAT and CDR2 FQNNGV. The CDR3 is made up of 16 amino acids. The CDR3 is CASSLWGRANIGELFF. The CDR3 region has the DNA TGTGCCAGCAGCTTGTGGGGGAGAGCGAACATCGGGGAGCTGTTTTTT.

A single count supports this clonotype. DNA for the CDR3: TGTGCCAGCAGTTTGGTGGGACTAGCGGGAGAATTCGGCACAGATACGCAGTATTTT. Its translation is CASSLVGLAGEFGTDTQYF. This chain joins TRBV12-3 or TRBV12-4 and TRBJ2-3, with 14 bases lining up with TRBD2. The CDR3 has 19 residues. V was pared by 3 bases and J by 1 base, with 9 bases of the junction left unmatched.

The chain couples TRBV5-1 to TRBJ2-2, with 10 bases fitting TRBD2. The length of the CDR3 is 17 residues. Germline loops: CDR1 SGHRS, CDR2 YFSETQ. Trimming at V came to 2 bases and at J to 4 bases, leaving 8 bases not matched to a gene. CDR3 nucleotide sequence: TGCGCCAGCAGCTTAAGGACTAGCGGACCGAGCACCGGGGAGCTGTTTTTT. It is translated as CASSLRTSGPSTGELFF.

This chain connects TRBV12-3 or TRBV12-4 to TRBJ2-1; 8 nucleotides align to TRBD2. This CDR3 spans 13 amino acids. The V gene end was trimmed by 8 bases and the J gene end by 6 bases; junction bases not matched to a gene: 6. CDR3 nucleotides: TGTGCCAGCCGTTATCTAGCGGGCAATGAGCAGTTCTTC. Translation: CASRYLAGNEQFF.

This clonotype has ten or more counts. J is TRBJ1-4 and V is TRBV12-3 or TRBV12-4; unclear D gene. This CDR3 spans 14 amino acids. The V gene lost 5 bases and the J gene lost 0 bases, with 7 bases spanning the gap. Here the CDR3 DNA reads TGTGCCAGCAGTCTCGACGCAACTAATGAAAAACTGTTTTTT. Protein: CASSLDATNEKLFF.

Many counts were recorded for this clonotype. This chain joins TRBV12-3 or TRBV12-4 and TRBJ1-5; D gene uncertain. The CDR3 extends over 16 amino acids. The germline V and J ends were trimmed by 1 base and 4 bases, with 14 bases remaining between them. The DNA for the CDR3 is TGTGCCAGCAGTTTAGATCTGGGAGGAAGGAATCAGCCCCAGCATTTT. Translation: CASSLDLGGRNQPQHF.

The sample holds many counts of this clonotype. J is TRBJ1-2 and V is TRBV6-1; 7 positions match TRBD1. The junction had 14 bases not matched to a gene; V was cut back by 6 bases and J by 7 bases. The CDR3 totals 15 residues. Germline values: CDR1 MNHNS, CDR2 SASEGT. Written as DNA, the CDR3 is TGTGCCAGCAGCCTGACAGGGCCCACCAGGCGTGGCTACACCTTC. This encodes CASSLTGPTRRGYTF.

The rearrangement uses TRBV5-4 and TRBJ2-7; TRBD1 agrees at 10 bases. The germline V gene has CDR1 SGHNT and CDR2 YYREEE (reference sequence). This CDR3 contains 16 residues. V lost 4 bases to trimming and J lost 2 bases; unmatched junction nucleotides: 9. The CDR3 sequence is CASSPFVGQGTYEQYF. The CDR3 DNA sequence: TGTGCCAGCAGCCCGTTCGTGGGACAGGGGACCTACGAGCAGTACTTC.

This clonotype was counted between two and nine times. The V gene is TRBV29-1, the J gene TRBJ1-2; tentatively, D is TRBD1 (5 bases). V was shortened by 4 bases and J by 6 bases, with 12 bases between the two germline ends. The length of the CDR3 is 12 residues. Germline V CDR1 and CDR2: SQVTM, ANQGSEA. CDR3: CSVAGLRDGYTF. The DNA of the CDR3 is TGCAGCGTTGCGGGACTGAGAGATGGCTACACCTTC.

The genes are TRBV7-9 and TRBJ2-1; 7 bases fit TRBD2. From germline, CDR1 is SEHNR and CDR2 FQNEAQ (reference sequence). Unmatched junction bases numbered 8, after V lost 2 bases and J lost 7 bases. The CDR3 has 15 amino acids. Written as DNA, the CDR3 is TGTGCCAGCAGCTTACTAGCGGCCCCTGGGAATGAGCAGTTCTTC. Its protein product is CASSLLAAPGNEQFF.